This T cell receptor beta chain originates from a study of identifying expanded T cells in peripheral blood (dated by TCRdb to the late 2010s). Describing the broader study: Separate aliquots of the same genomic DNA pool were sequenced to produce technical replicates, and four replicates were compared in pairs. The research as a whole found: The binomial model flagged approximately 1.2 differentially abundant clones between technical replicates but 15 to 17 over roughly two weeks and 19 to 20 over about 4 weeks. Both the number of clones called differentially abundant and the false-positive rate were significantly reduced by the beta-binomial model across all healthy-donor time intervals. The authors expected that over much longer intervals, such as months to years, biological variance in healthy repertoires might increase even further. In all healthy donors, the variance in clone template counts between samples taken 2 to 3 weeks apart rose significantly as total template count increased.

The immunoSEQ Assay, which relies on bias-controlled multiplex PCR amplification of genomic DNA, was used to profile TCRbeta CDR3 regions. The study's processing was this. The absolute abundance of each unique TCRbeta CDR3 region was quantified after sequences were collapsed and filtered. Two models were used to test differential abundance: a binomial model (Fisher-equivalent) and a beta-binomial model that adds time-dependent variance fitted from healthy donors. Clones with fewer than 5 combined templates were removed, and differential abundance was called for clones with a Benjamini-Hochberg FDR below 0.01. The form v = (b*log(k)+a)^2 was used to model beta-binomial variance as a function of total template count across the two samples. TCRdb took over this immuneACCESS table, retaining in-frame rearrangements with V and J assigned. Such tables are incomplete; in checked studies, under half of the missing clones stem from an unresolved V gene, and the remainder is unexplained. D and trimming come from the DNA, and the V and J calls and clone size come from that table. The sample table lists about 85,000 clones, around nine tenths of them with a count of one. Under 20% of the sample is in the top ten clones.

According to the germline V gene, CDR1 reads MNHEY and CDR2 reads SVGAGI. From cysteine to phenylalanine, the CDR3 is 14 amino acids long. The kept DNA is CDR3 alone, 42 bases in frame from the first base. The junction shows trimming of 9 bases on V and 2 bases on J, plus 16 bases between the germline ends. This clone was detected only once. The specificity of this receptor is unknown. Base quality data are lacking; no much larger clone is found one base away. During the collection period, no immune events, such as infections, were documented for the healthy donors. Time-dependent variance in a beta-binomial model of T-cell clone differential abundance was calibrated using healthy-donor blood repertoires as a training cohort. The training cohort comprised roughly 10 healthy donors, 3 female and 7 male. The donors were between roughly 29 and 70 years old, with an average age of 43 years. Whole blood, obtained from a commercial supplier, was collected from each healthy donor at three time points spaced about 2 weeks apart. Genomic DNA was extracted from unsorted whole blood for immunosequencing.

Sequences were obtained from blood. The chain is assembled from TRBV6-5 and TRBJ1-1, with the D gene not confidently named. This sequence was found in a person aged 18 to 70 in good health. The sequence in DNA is TGTGCCAGTACCGATTGGACGGGAAACACTGAAGCTTTCTTT. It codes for CASTDWTGNTEAFF.